These 32 T cell receptor beta chains came from one sample sequenced in a study of immune cell composition in non-small cell lung cancer (dated by TCRdb to 2015 to 2018). Libraries were made using the immunoSEQ multiplex PCR assay. TCRdb limited this immuneACCESS table to in-frame rearrangements with V and J called. A share of clones is missing; checked studies link under half to unresolved V genes, and the rest is unexplained. For this sample the table gives over 1,000 clones, of which roughly 90% were detected only once. Of the sample, approximately 4.2% is held by the ten largest clones. The sequencing sample was made of lung tumor tissue. The receptors here all came from a human donor with non-small cell lung cancer.

The chain couples TRBV4-3 to TRBJ2-1; 9 bases agree with TRBD1. Germline values: CDR1 LGHNA, CDR2 YSLEER. The trim removed 0 bases at V and 8 bases at J, leaving 5 bases unmatched. This CDR3 contains 15 residues. The CDR3: CASSQDWDRAYEQFF. The CDR3 nucleotides are TGCGCCAGCAGCCAAGATTGGGACAGGGCATATGAGCAGTTCTTC.

This clone was found once. The chain carries TRBV7-2 and TRBJ2-5; D gene unclear. Deletions cut 1 base from V and 2 bases from J, with 11 bases between. Germline CDR1 reads SGHTA; CDR2 reads FQGNSA. This CDR3 region has 15 residues. CDR3 in DNA: TGTGCCAGCAGCTTAGTTGGAGTCCGACAAGAGACCCAGTACTTC. This encodes CASSLVGVRQETQYF. Supplemented by reference TRBV7-2 and TRBJ2-5, the full variable domain reads GAGVSQSPSNKVTEKGKDVELRCDPISGHTALYWYRQSLGQGLEFLIYFQGNSAPDKSGLPSDRFSAERTGGSVSTLTIQRTQQEDSAVYLCASSLVGVRQETQYFGPGTRLLVL.

The V and J genes are TRBV2 and TRBJ2-7; perhaps TRBD2 as D (7 bases). The V gene lost 4 bases and the J gene lost 7 bases, with 14 bases spanning the gap. The CDR3 extends over 13 amino acids. Germline assignment: CDR1 SNHLY and CDR2 FYNNEI. This CDR3 reads CASSVAGEGEQYF. The CDR3 bases are TGTGCCAGCAGTGTAGCAGGGGAGGGAGAGCAGTACTTC.

CDR3 protein: CASSSGGKQETQYF. The CDR3 DNA reads TGTGCCAGCAGTAGCGGGGGCAAACAAGAGACCCAGTACTTC. The V gene is TRBV7-9, the J gene TRBJ2-5; 9 nucleotides agree with TRBD2. Per the germline V gene, CDR1 is SEHNR and CDR2 is FQNEAQ (reference sequence). This CDR3 has 14 residues. With 6 bases clipped from V and 2 bases from J, the junction kept 4 bases outside the gene matches.

The rearrangement joins TRBV7-2 to TRBJ2-5; 9 bases line up with TRBD1. The CDR3 is 15 amino acids. Germline lookup yields CDR1 SGHTA and CDR2 FQGNSA. The V and J ends lost 0 bases and 4 bases, in that order; junction bases with no gene match: 3. The CDR3 DNA reads as TGTGCCAGCAGCTTAGCGGACAGGGGACGAGAGACCCAGTACTTC. Protein sequence: CASSLADRGRETQYF. Filled out from reference TRBV7-2 and TRBJ2-5, the complete variable domain reads GAGVSQSPSNKVTEKGKDVELRCDPISGHTALYWYRQSLGQGLEFLIYFQGNSAPDKSGLPSDRFSAERTGGSVSTLTIQRTQQEDSAVYLCASSLADRGRETQYFGPGTRLLVL.

The gene calls are TRBV28 and TRBJ1-6; D is undetermined. V was pared by 5 bases and J by 2 bases, with 10 bases between. The CDR3 is 15 amino acids. Germline V lookup: CDR1 MDHEN, CDR2 SYDVKM. DNA of the CDR3: TGTGCCAGCAGTCTAAAGATCGCCTATAATTCACCCCTCCACTTT. Translating gives CASSLKIAYNSPLHF.

This CDR3 reads CASSSTSRGTYEQYF. CDR3 sequence (DNA): TGTGCCAGCAGTTCCACATCTCGGGGAACCTACGAGCAGTACTTC. The gene calls are TRBV27 and TRBJ2-7; a possible D gene is TRBD2 (5 bases). Germline CDR1 MNHEY, CDR2 SMNVEV (reference sequence). This CDR3 is 15 amino acids long. With 4 bases removed from V and 2 bases from J, the gap between germline ends came to 15 bases.

The J gene is TRBJ2-5, the V gene TRBV14; perhaps TRBD2 as D (5 bases). Trimming left V 0 bases short and J 3 bases short, with 17 bases between. Germline V gene data show CDR1 as SGHDN and CDR2 as FVKESK. This CDR3 is 17 amino acids long. The CDR3 is CASSQDSGEVGKETQYF. CDR3 DNA sequence: TGTGCCAGCAGCCAAGATTCAGGAGAGGTCGGGAAAGAGACCCAGTACTTC.

In DNA form, the CDR3 reads TGTGCCAGCAGTGTTAGGCAGGGCACAGCCTACGAGCAGTACTTC. Its protein is CASSVRQGTAYEQYF. The J gene is TRBJ2-5, the V gene TRBV6-1; tentatively, D is TRBD1 (5 bases). With the DNA end fitting TRBJ2-7 better, the J assignment may be wrong. This CDR3 is built from 15 residues. Per germline, CDR1 MNHNS and CDR2 SASEGT.

The rearrangement joins TRBV5-4 to TRBJ2-7; 8 bases agree with TRBD1. Trimming took 0 bases from V and 0 from J; bases not matched to a gene: 2. CDR3 length equals 15 residues. CDR1 SGHNT and CDR2 YYREEE come from the germline V gene (reference sequence). The CDR3 DNA reads as TGTGCCAGCAGCTTGGCGGGACAGGCCTCCTACGAGCAGTACTTC. This translates into CASSLAGQASYEQYF.

This chain joins TRBV7-9 and TRBJ2-1; 8 nucleotides line up with TRBD2. The V gene's germline CDR1 is SEHNR and CDR2 FQNEAQ (reference sequence). CDR3 size: 15 residues. V was clipped by 0 bases and J by 4 bases; unmatched bases: 2. The CDR3 spells CASSLATSGYNEQFF. CDR3 bases: TGTGCCAGCAGCTTAGCTACTAGCGGTTACAATGAGCAGTTCTTC. Supplemented by reference TRBV7-9 and TRBJ2-1, the full variable domain reads DTGVSQNPRHKITKRGQNVTFRCDPISEHNRLYWYRQTLGQGPEFLTYFQNEAQLEKSRLLSDRFSAERPKGSFSTLEIQRTEQGDSAMYLCASSLATSGYNEQFFGPGTRLTVL.

The CDR3, as DNA: TGTGCCTGGAGTCACCGGGACAGAGGGAGTTCACCCCTCCACTTT. The encoded protein is CAWSHRDRGSSPLHF. V usage is TRBV30 and J usage is TRBJ1-6, with 7 bases matching TRBD1. Germline CDR1 and CDR2: GTSNPN and SVGIG (reference sequence). Trimming took 2 bases from V and 9 from J; bases not matched to a gene: 10. This CDR3 has 15 residues.

The chain couples TRBV7-2 to TRBJ2-1; 10 bases are shared with TRBD2. V lost 6 bases and J lost 6; bases outside the gene matches: 11. Germline CDR1 SGHTA, CDR2 FQGNSA. The CDR3 length is 16 residues. The CDR3 DNA is TGTGCCAGCAGGGGACAGCGGGGGGGCCTAGTCAATGAGCAGTTCTTC. Translation: CASRGQRGGLVNEQFF.

The rearrangement uses TRBV7-2 and TRBJ1-5, with D possibly TRBD1 on 6 matching bases. CDR1 SGHTA and CDR2 FQGNSA come from the germline V gene. V lost 3 bases to trimming and J lost 6 bases, with 12 bases between them. The CDR3 covers 14 residues. The CDR3 sequence: CASSFAGASQPQHF. CDR3 coding DNA: TGTGCCAGCAGCTTTGCGGGGGCGAGTCAGCCCCAGCATTTT. Together with reference TRBV7-2 and TRBJ1-5, the CDR3 gives the full variable domain: GAGVSQSPSNKVTEKGKDVELRCDPISGHTALYWYRQSLGQGLEFLIYFQGNSAPDKSGLPSDRFSAERTGGSVSTLTIQRTQQEDSAVYLCASSFAGASQPQHFGDGTRLSIL.

V is TRBV11-3 and J is TRBJ2-7; 10 nucleotides align to TRBD2. This CDR3 contains 14 residues. Germline V gives CDR1 SGHNT, CDR2 YENEEA. The V and J ends lost 5 bases and 6 bases, in that order; junction bases with no gene match: 7. Written as DNA, the CDR3 is TGTGCCAGCAGCCCAAGCGGGAGGGCCGCCGAGCAGTACTTC. Translation: CASSPSGRAAEQYF.

With regard to this clone: Other nucleotide sequences from this sample produce the same CDR3. CDR3: CASSLGGQGAEKLFF. The CDR3 DNA reads as TGTGCCAGCAGCCTGGGTGGACAGGGGGCTGAAAAACTGTTTTTT. The chain has TRBV11-2 and TRBJ1-4; 11 bases agree with TRBD1. The CDR3 is made up of 15 amino acids. V lost 5 bases, J lost 7 bases, and 6 bases stayed unmatched. Germline CDR1 is SGHAT and CDR2 is FQNNGV.

The chain is built from TRBV19 and TRBJ1-4; 7 bases match TRBD1. The CDR3 loop spans 16 amino acids. V was clipped by 6 bases and J by 7 bases; unmatched bases: 14. CDR1 and CDR2 (germline): LNHDA, SQIVND (reference sequence). This chain's CDR3 is CASSTATGSTGEKLFF. CDR3 DNA: TGTGCCAGTAGCACCGCGACAGGGTCAACGGGTGAAAAACTGTTTTTT. Full variable domain (missing parts from reference TRBV19 and TRBJ1-4): DGGITQSPKYLFRKEGQNVTLSCEQNLNHDAMYWYRQDPGQGLRLIYYSQIVNDFQKGDIAEGYSVSREKKESFPLTVTSAQKNPTAFYLCASSTATGSTGEKLFFGSGTQLSVL.

The chain employs TRBV27 and TRBJ1-5; a weak D match, TRBD1 (5 bases). Trimming pared 5 bases from V and 4 bases from J, leaving 18 bases between. The CDR3 has 16 residues. Germline V gives CDR1 MNHEY, CDR2 SMNVEV (reference sequence). The CDR3 DNA sequence: TGTGCCAGCAGTCCGGCCTCCGGACACATAAATCAGCCCCAGCATTTT. It codes for CASSPASGHINQPQHF.

This chain uses TRBV7-8 with TRBJ1-5; D might be TRBD1 (6 bases). CDR1 and CDR2 from the germline V gene are SGHVS and FQNEAQ. The CDR3 consists of 17 residues. The V end lost 1 base, the J end lost 0 bases, and 13 bases lay between the germline ends. CDR3 in amino acids: CASSLGNTGYSNQPQHF. CDR3 coding DNA: TGTGCCAGCAGCTTAGGAAACACAGGGTATAGCAATCAGCCCCAGCATTTT.

The chain is built from TRBV2 and TRBJ2-2; weak D call: TRBD1 (5 bases). The V and J ends lost 5 bases and 0 bases respectively, with 28 bases between them. Germline V CDR1 and CDR2: SNHLY, FYNNEI. The CDR3 extends over 21 amino acids. CDR3 amino acids: CASSQPLTIRQQDANTGELFF. The CDR3 nucleotides are TGTGCCAGCAGTCAACCTCTAACCATTAGACAGCAGGATGCGAACACCGGGGAGCTGTTTTTT. Based on the CDR3 plus reference TRBV2 and TRBJ2-2, the full variable domain is EPEVTQTPSHQVTQMGQEVILRCVPISNHLYFYWYRQILGQKVEFLVSFYNNEISEKSEIFDDQFSVERPDGSNFTLKIRSTKLEDSAMYFCASSQPLTIRQQDANTGELFFGEGSRLTVL.

This sequence joins TRBV2 and TRBJ2-3, with D tentatively TRBD2 (5 bases). This CDR3 region has 14 residues. In germline, CDR1 is SNHLY, CDR2 FYNNEI. The V end lost 10 bases, the J end lost 3 bases, and 17 bases lay between the germline ends. The CDR3 region is CATLERLGTDTQYF. The CDR3 coding sequence is TGTGCCACCTTGGAGCGGTTGGGAACAGATACGCAGTATTTT.

This clone was observed once. V is TRBV4-3 and J is TRBJ2-1; D might be TRBD2 (5 bases). This CDR3 comprises 16 residues. Trimming shortened V by 0 bases and J by 1 base, and 10 bases separated the two germline ends. Germline lookup yields CDR1 LGHNA and CDR2 YSLEER. CDR3 region: CASSQDLLGSYNEQFF. As DNA, the CDR3 is TGCGCCAGCAGCCAAGATCTACTAGGGTCCTACAATGAGCAGTTCTTC.

The J gene is TRBJ2-5, the V gene TRBV6-5, with a tentative D call TRBD1 (6 bases). Trimming stripped 7 bases from V and 2 bases from J, with 11 bases between. This CDR3 comprises 13 residues. CDR1 and CDR2 from the germline V gene are MNHEY and SVGAGI. The DNA for the CDR3 is TGTGCCAGCAAACAGGGACCTCAAGAGACCCAGTACTTC. It codes for CASKQGPQETQYF.

In regard to this clone: The germline gene is not matched at one end of the junction; a read error may be the cause. The chain employs TRBV18 and TRBJ2-7; TRBD2 agrees at 10 bases. CDR3 size: 14 residues. Germline loops: CDR1 KGHSH, CDR2 LQKENI. The CDR3, as DNA: TGTGCCAGCTCACCACAGGCTAGCGGGAGCCGTCGGGACTTC. Translation gives CASSPQASGSRRDF. The whole variable domain, filled in from reference TRBV18 and TRBJ2-7, reads NAGVMQNPRHLVRRRGQEARLRCSPMKGHSHVYWYRQLPEEGLKFMVYLQKENIIDESGMPKERFSAEFPKEGPSILRIQQVVRGDSAAYFCASSPQASGSRRDFGPGTRLTVT.

This clone appeared once. V gene TRBV5-1 combines with J gene TRBJ2-3; 9 nucleotides agree with TRBD1. In germline, CDR1 is SGHRS, CDR2 YFSETQ. The CDR3 extends over 13 amino acids. With V trimmed by 4 bases and J by 6 bases, 3 bases remained unmatched. The CDR3, as DNA: TGCGCCAGCAGCAGGGACAGGGTGGATACGCAGTATTTT. Residues: CASSRDRVDTQYF.

The chain has TRBV28 and TRBJ2-2, with D possibly matching TRBD2 (6 bases). The CDR3 consists of 15 residues. From germline, CDR1 is MDHEN and CDR2 SYDVKM. V lost 7 bases to trimming and J lost 1 base, with 13 bases between them. Here the CDR3 DNA reads TGTGCCAGCACCCCTCGGGGGAAGAACACCGGGGAGCTGTTTTTT. Its translation: CASTPRGKNTGELFF.

The chain joins TRBV4-3 to TRBJ2-7, with D tentatively TRBD2 (6 bases). From germline, CDR1 is LGHNA and CDR2 YSLEER. V shed 1 base and J shed 3 bases, with 10 bases lying between them. The CDR3 has 14 amino acids. The CDR3 region has the DNA TGCGCCAGCAGCCAAGGTGGGGGGAGCTACGAGCAGTACTTC. Protein sequence: CASSQGGGSYEQYF.

CDR3 residues: CASSPGMSADTQYF. Written as DNA, the CDR3 is TGTGCCAGCAGTCCGGGAATGTCGGCAGATACGCAGTATTTT. The V call is TRBV28, the J call TRBJ2-3, with D possibly matching TRBD2 (5 bases). Germline V lookup: CDR1 MDHEN, CDR2 SYDVKM. The V end lost 5 bases, the J end lost 4 bases, and 13 bases lay between the germline ends. This CDR3 region has 14 residues.

The chain couples TRBV19 to TRBJ1-1; no firm D call. The V gene lost 1 base and the J gene lost 11 bases, with 11 bases spanning the gap. This CDR3 contains 12 residues. Germline V gene sequence: CDR1 LNHDA, CDR2 SQIVND (reference sequence). The CDR3 bases are TGTGCCAGTAGTATAGGGCCAGGATCGGCTTTCTTT. Protein sequence: CASSIGPGSAFF. The variable domain in full, completed from reference TRBV19 and TRBJ1-1, reads DGGITQSPKYLFRKEGQNVTLSCEQNLNHDAMYWYRQDPGQGLRLIYYSQIVNDFQKGDIAEGYSVSREKKESFPLTVTSAQKNPTAFYLCASSIGPGSAFFGQGTRLTVV.

The chain uses TRBV11-3 and TRBJ2-3, with D possibly matching TRBD1 (5 bases). Germline V lookup: CDR1 SGHNT, CDR2 YENEEA. V was trimmed by 5 bases and J by 0 bases, leaving 15 bases between them. The CDR3 sequence is 16 residues long. The CDR3 spells CASSERKGLSTDTQYF. CDR3 in DNA: TGTGCCAGCAGCGAAAGGAAGGGGTTGAGCACAGATACGCAGTATTTT.

The rearrangement joins TRBV2 to TRBJ1-2; no definite D call. Germline V CDR1 and CDR2: SNHLY, FYNNEI. V dropped 5 bases and J dropped 4 bases, with 14 bases sitting between them. The CDR3 consists of 14 residues. CDR3 loop: CASSSNDFTYGYTF. Here the CDR3 DNA reads TGTGCCAGCAGTAGCAATGATTTTACCTATGGCTACACCTTC.

The chain links TRBV19 to TRBJ1-5, with 11 nucleotides matching TRBD1. This CDR3 spans 15 amino acids. Trimming took 7 bases from V and 2 from J; bases not matched to a gene: 4. Germline CDR1 reads LNHDA; CDR2 reads SQIVND (reference sequence). The CDR3 bases are TGTGCCAGTACCTCGGGACAGGGGGGCAATCAGCCCCAGCATTTT. This gives the protein CASTSGQGGNQPQHF. The variable domain in full, completed from reference TRBV19 and TRBJ1-5, reads DGGITQSPKYLFRKEGQNVTLSCEQNLNHDAMYWYRQDPGQGLRLIYYSQIVNDFQKGDIAEGYSVSREKKESFPLTVTSAQKNPTAFYLCASTSGQGGNQPQHFGDGTRLSIL.